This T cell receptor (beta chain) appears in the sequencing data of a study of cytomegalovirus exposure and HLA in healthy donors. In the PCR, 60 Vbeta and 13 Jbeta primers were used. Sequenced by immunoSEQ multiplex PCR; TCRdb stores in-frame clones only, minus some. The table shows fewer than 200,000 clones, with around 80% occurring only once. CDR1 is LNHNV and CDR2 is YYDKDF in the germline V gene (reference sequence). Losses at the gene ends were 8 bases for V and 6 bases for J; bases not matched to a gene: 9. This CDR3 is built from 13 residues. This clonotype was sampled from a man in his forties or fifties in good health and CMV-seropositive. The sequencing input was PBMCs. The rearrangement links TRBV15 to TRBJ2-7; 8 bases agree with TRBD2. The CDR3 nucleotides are TGTGCCACCGGGAGGACTAGCCAAGGCGAGCAGTACTTC. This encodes CATGRTSQGEQYF.